The TCR beta chain under discussion was sequenced for a study of molecular identifiers for immune sequencing clone quantification (dated by TCRdb to the late 2010s). For the wider study: For a replicate experiment, RNA from roughly 20,000 or 100,000 naive CD8 T cells was divided into five aliquots, and four of the five aliquots were sequenced. This methods study benchmarked molecular-identifier clustering-based TCR repertoire sequencing (MIDCIRS) and TCR RNA copy counting, using CD8 T cells to do so. The paper's findings and limits, for the study overall: About 2.9 recovered TCR RNA copies per cell were obtained by modeling, versus around 10 by digital PCR, implying a capture efficiency of 25% to 30%. Spiked-in Jurkat TCR RNA (about 10 copies' worth), which is not part of the donor repertoire, was contained in the naive libraries. Highly expanded clone sizes could be underestimated because identical TCR molecules may share a barcode. Even against a background of some 1 million naive CD8 T cells, spiked-in Jurkat TCR RNA amounting to a single cell's worth was reported to be detectable. When barcode sub-clustering was omitted, TCR diversity was inflated by chimeric consensus sequences, with chimeras reaching as high as 47%. In CMV-specific effector cells, clones with more than 20 RNA copies accounted for over 99% of molecules, whereas in naive cells such clones accounted for under 1%.

Libraries were built with PCR. The instrument was an Illumina HiSeq 4000. Bulk TCR libraries were generated as previously described, with the TCR primers listed in Table S5 used. Purification of total RNA was performed with the Qiagen AllPrep DNA/RNA kit. Before analysis, reads from multiple sequencing runs of the same library were pooled. As for the original processing: Reads were retained only if the reads had an exact TCR constant sequence, and the retained reads were trimmed to 150 nt and grouped according to their 12-nt molecular barcodes. Reads inside each barcode group were sub-clustered using a 15% Levenshtein threshold, and a quality-weighted consensus sequence was constructed for each RNA molecule. Non-functional sequences were removed, as were lower-count sequences one edit away from another. On the basis of fitting two negative binomial distributions, barcode sub-clusters with fewer than 20% of the maximum read count were discarded. Through fastp at Q25 and MiXCR, TCRdb rebuilt clones from the public reads, retaining in-frame beta chains. CDR3 protein duplicates are merged, each entry listing the most common genes and DNA. TCRdb, not the authors, supplied the V and J calls. The sample records 490,000 or so distinct CDR3 sequences, roughly a fifth of which are singletons. About 0.84% of the sample lies in the top ten.

This clonotype was seen ten or more times. Its antigen specificity is not known. Base qualities are not provided; no much larger clone lies one nucleotide away. Libraries of naive CD8 T cells were generated from about 19,000 to 1,100,000 sorted cells, with 10%, 30% or 50% of the purified RNA used. Naive CD8 T cells were FACS-sorted as CD8+CD4-CCR7+CD45RA+ on a BD FACSAria II into RLT Plus buffer. To test detection sensitivity, Jurkat RNA equal to over nine TCR copies was added to samples of about 17,000-1,100,000 naive CD8 T cells. CD8 T cells were enriched using RosetteSep CD8+ T Cell Enrichment Cocktail and Ficoll-Paque, and the enriched cells then underwent ACK red cell lysis. Spanning cysteine to phenylalanine, the CDR3 consists of 15 amino acids. The kept DNA is CDR3 alone, 45 bases in frame from the first base. V is cut back by 3 bases and J by 2 bases, with 1 base in the junction unmatched. The germline V gene provides CDR1 SGHAT and CDR2 FQNNGV.

The chain uses TRBV11-2 and TRBJ2-3, and 11 junctional nucleotides match TRBD2. Sequences were obtained from naive CD8+ T cells from blood, with Jurkat cell RNA spiked in. Taken with the paper, the label for cell subset or site translates to: FACS-sorted CD8+CD4-CCR7+CD45RA+ naive T cells. This sequence originates from a human donor in good health. Some libraries in this study had Jurkat cell RNA spiked in. The CDR3 region has the sequence CASSFSGGVTDTQYF. The nucleotide sequence reads TGTGCCAGCAGCTTTAGCGGGGGGGTCACAGATACGCAGTATTTT.